These T cell receptor beta chains were read from a single sample in a study of identical twins. TCRdb called the 5' RACE reads again in MiXCR, with one record for every CDR3 protein. The data show some 460,000 distinct CDR3 sequences, approximately 15% seen once. The data were also submitted as part of a second study, on yellow fever vaccine responses in identical twins.

The sequencing sample was made of CD4+ T cells sorted from blood. These receptors were collected from a woman under 30 in good health. Each CDR3 is given with its conserved first and last residue. D genes are given only for firm matches. Size is stated for part of the rows, as once, few or many counts, or as a class when the clone is expanded.

j_gene,d_gene,v_gene,abundance,CDR3nt,CDR3aa
TRBJ2-7,TRBD1,TRBV13,.,TGTGCCAGCAGCTTGTACAGGGGATCCTACGAGCAGTACTTC,CASSLYRGSYEQYF
TRBJ2-7,.,TRBV20-1,.,TGCAGTGCTATCCGGGATTCTTACGAGCAGTACTTC,CSAIRDSYEQYF
TRBJ2-1,.,TRBV15,few,TGTGCCACCAGCAGAGTTGTCCTGGACAGAAATGAGCAGTTCTTC,CATSRVVLDRNEQFF
TRBJ2-7,TRBD2,TRBV28,few,TGTGCCAGCAGTTTGGGGACTACCGGCTCCTACGAGCAGTACTTC,CASSLGTTGSYEQYF
TRBJ2-3,.,TRBV6-1,few,TGTGCCAGCAGTGAAATAAACGGGTTGGGCACAGATACGCAGTATTTT,CASSEINGLGTDTQYF
TRBJ2-7,TRBD1,TRBV4-1,.,TGCGCCAGCAGCCAAGATCCCGACAGGGGGGTGCAGTACTTC,CASSQDPDRGVQYF
TRBJ2-2,.,TRBV10-3,.,TGTGCCATCAGTGCTTCCCCTCGGAGCTACACCGGGGAGCTGTTTTTT,CAISASPRSYTGELFF
TRBJ2-7,TRBD2,TRBV5-1,.,TGCGCCAGCAGCTATCTAGCGGGAGCCTACGAGCAGTACTTC,CASSYLAGAYEQYF
TRBJ2-4,.,TRBV20-1,few,TGCAGTGCTAGCCGGGACCCGAAAAACATTCAGTACTTC,CSASRDPKNIQYF
TRBJ2-1,TRBD2,TRBV11-2,few,TGTGCCAGCAGCTTAGAACCAGCGGGGGGGCCCAATGAGCAGTTCTTC,CASSLEPAGGPNEQFF
TRBJ1-3,.,TRBV5-1,few,TGCGCCAGCAGCTTGTCTGTTTCGGGAAACACCATATATTTT,CASSLSVSGNTIYF
TRBJ2-1,.,TRBV6-5,few,TGTGCCAGCAGTTACACACTGGCATACAATGAGCAGTTCTTC,CASSYTLAYNEQFF
TRBJ1-2,TRBD1,TRBV3-1,few,TGTGCCAGCAGCCAACCGACAGGGCCCTCTGATGGCTACACCTTC,CASSQPTGPSDGYTF
TRBJ2-7,TRBD2,TRBV28,few,TGTGCCAGCAGGAAGCGGGAGGGGACCTACGAGCAGTACTTC,CASRKREGTYEQYF
TRBJ1-5,TRBD1,TRBV12-3/TRBV12-4,.,TGTGCCAGCACCCGAGGACAGGGGAAACGGATTAGTCAGCCCCAGCATTTT,CASTRGQGKRISQPQHF
TRBJ2-3,TRBD2,TRBV10-3,few,TGTGCCATCAGGCGAGGGACTAGCGGCACAGATACGCAGTATTTT,CAIRRGTSGTDTQYF
TRBJ2-1,.,TRBV5-5,many,TGTGCCAGCAGCTTGGAGGCCGCGTGGGGAGGCTCCTACAATGAGCAGTTCTTC,CASSLEAAWGGSYNEQFF
TRBJ2-1,TRBD2,TRBV7-2,many,TGTGCCAGCATCATAGCGGGAGCCAATGAGCAGTTCTTC,CASIIAGANEQFF
TRBJ2-1,TRBD2,TRBV20-1,.,TGCAGTGCTAGAGACACTAGCGGGAGGCCTAGCTCCTACAATGAGCAGTTCTTC,CSARDTSGRPSSYNEQFF
TRBJ2-7,TRBD2,TRBV11-2,.,TGTGCCAGCAGCTCGAGAGCGGGACCGGCCTTTGAGCAGTACTTC,CASSSRAGPAFEQYF
TRBJ1-4,.,TRBV5-1,few,TGCGCCAGCAGCGATCAGGGTGCAACTAATGAAAAACTGTTTTTT,CASSDQGATNEKLFF
TRBJ2-3,.,TRBV15,.,TGTGCCACCAGCAGAGATCTCGGCAGCAGCACAGATACGCAGTATTTT,CATSRDLGSSTDTQYF
TRBJ2-1,.,TRBV7-2,.,TGTGCCAGCAGCTACCCCCCCGGGGGATACAATGAGCAGTTCTTC,CASSYPPGGYNEQFF
TRBJ2-5,TRBD2,TRBV20-1,few,TGCAGTGCTAGAGATTCTAGCGGGAGGGGAGAGACCCAGTACTTC,CSARDSSGRGETQYF
TRBJ1-5,.,TRBV7-2,many,TGTGCCAGCAGCTATCTGACAGGATCTAGCAATCAGCCCCAGCATTTT,CASSYLTGSSNQPQHF
TRBJ2-7,TRBD2,TRBV5-1,few,TGCGCCAGCAGCCCTGGGACTAGCGGAAACGAGCAGTACTTC,CASSPGTSGNEQYF
TRBJ2-2,TRBD1,TRBV7-9,.,TGTGCCAGCAGCCCGGGACAGAACACCGAGGAGCTGTTTTTT,CASSPGQNTEELFF
TRBJ2-5,TRBD1,TRBV7-9,few,TGTGCCAGCAGCTATCGACAGGGGGGCGGCGAGACCCAGTACTTC,CASSYRQGGGETQYF
TRBJ2-7,TRBD2,TRBV20-1,.,TGCAGTGCTAGTGCGAGCGGGAGGACCTACGAGCAGTACTTC,CSASASGRTYEQYF
TRBJ2-1,TRBD1,TRBV7-2,.,TGTGCCAGCAGCCCACAGGGGCCCAGCTCCTACAATGAGCAGTTCTTC,CASSPQGPSSYNEQFF
TRBJ2-3,.,TRBV20-1,once,TGCAGTGCTAGAGATGCCAGGACAACAGATACGCAGTATTTT,CSARDARTTDTQYF
TRBJ2-5,.,TRBV7-2,.,TGTGCCAGCAGCTTAGCAGTTGACGGAGAGACCCAGTACTTC,CASSLAVDGETQYF
TRBJ2-5,.,TRBV11-3,.,TGTGCCAGCAGCTTAGGATCGGGTGCTGGGGGGGAGACCCAGTACTTC,CASSLGSGAGGETQYF
TRBJ1-1,.,TRBV20-1,few,TGCAGTGCTAGATTTATCTCTGAAGCTTTCTTT,CSARFISEAFF
TRBJ2-5,.,TRBV20-1,many,TGCAGTGCTAGTTTAAGGGGTTGGGAGACCCAGTACTTC,CSASLRGWETQYF
TRBJ2-1,.,TRBV29-1,many,TGCAGCGTCGACACTGTCCACAATGAGCAGTTCTTC,CSVDTVHNEQFF
TRBJ2-5,.,TRBV10-2,few,TGCGCCAGTACTAGTCAAGAGACCCAGTACTTC,CASTSQETQYF
TRBJ2-1,TRBD1,TRBV2,.,TGTGCCAGCAGTGTAAAAGGGGGCGCCGTCAATGAGCAGTTCTTC,CASSVKGGAVNEQFF
TRBJ1-1,.,TRBV5-6,.,TGTGCCAGCAGCTTGGGACAGGTTGCAAGCAACACTGAAGCTTTCTTT,CASSLGQVASNTEAFF
TRBJ2-6,TRBD1,TRBV24-1,.,TGTGCCACCAGTGATGGACAGGGATCCTACTCTGGGGCCAACGTCCTGACTTTC,CATSDGQGSYSGANVLTF
TRBJ2-1,.,TRBV4-3,.,TGCGCCAGCAGCCAAGGGGGCCGCGGTGAGCAGTTCTTC,CASSQGGRGEQFF
TRBJ2-2,.,TRBV7-9,few,TGTGCCAGCAGCTTAAAGTCGGTTGGGACCGGGGAGCTGTTTTTT,CASSLKSVGTGELFF
TRBJ2-7,.,TRBV20-1,.,TGCAGTGCTAGAGGGACGGGGAGCCGGGACTCCAGTCTCTACGAGCAGTACTTC,CSARGTGSRDSSLYEQYF
TRBJ2-4,.,TRBV12-3/TRBV12-4,few,TGTGCCAGCAGTGGGACGGGACCGCGAACATCATATCAAACCAAAAACATTCAGTACTTC,CASSGTGPRTSYQTKNIQYF
TRBJ1-1,.,TRBV2,few,TGTGCCAGCCTATCCTCCCAAGGGCACACTGAAGCTTTCTTT,CASLSSQGHTEAFF
TRBJ2-1,TRBD2,TRBV5-1,many,TGCGCCAGCAGCTTCGGACTAGCGGGGTACAATGAGCAGTTCTTC,CASSFGLAGYNEQFF
TRBJ2-2,TRBD1,TRBV5-1,few,TGCGCCAGCAGCCCGGACAGGGGGCATACGGACACCGGGGAGCTGTTTTTT,CASSPDRGHTDTGELFF
TRBJ2-7,TRBD1,TRBV7-8,few,TGTGCCAGCAGCCCGGGACAGGGGGTTATCAACGAGCAGTACTTC,CASSPGQGVINEQYF
TRBJ2-7,TRBD1,TRBV7-2,few,TGTGCCAGCAGCACCCACGGACAGGGTCTCGGCGAGCAGTACTTC,CASSTHGQGLGEQYF
TRBJ2-3,.,TRBV7-2,once,TGTGCCAGCAGTTGGGGGGGGCGGGGAGATACGCAGTATTTT,CASSWGGRGDTQYF
TRBJ2-1,.,TRBV4-2,.,TGTGCCAGCAGCCAAGATTGGCTAGCAGTTTACAATGAGCAGTTCTTC,CASSQDWLAVYNEQFF
TRBJ1-5,TRBD1,TRBV3-1,.,TGTGCCAGCAGCCGGGAGGACAGGGACAGCAATCAGCCCCAGCATTTT,CASSREDRDSNQPQHF
TRBJ2-1,.,TRBV5-5,.,TGTGCCAGCAGCTTGGGGCTAGGAGTGCTCAATGAGCAGTTCTTC,CASSLGLGVLNEQFF
TRBJ2-7,TRBD2,TRBV12-3/TRBV12-4,few,TGTGCCAGCAGTTTAGGTCCTGGACTAGCTCTCTACGAGCAGTACTTC,CASSLGPGLALYEQYF
TRBJ2-3,.,TRBV7-9,many,TGTGCCAGCAGCGCAAACTTAGCTAGAGCAGATACGCAGTATTTT,CASSANLARADTQYF